These 10 T cell receptor beta chains share one sample of origin, sequenced in a study of T cell repertoires in cytomegalovirus infection (dated by TCRdb to about 2019). The sequencer was an Illumina HiSeq 1500. Starting from the raw public reads, TCRdb applied fastp trimming at Q25, assembled clones with MiXCR and retained in-frame beta chains. Merged by CDR3 protein, the rows form single entries marked with the most common genes and DNA. The sample profile shows about 890,000 distinct CDR3 sequences; 31% of them were found once. The ten top clones hold roughly 13% of the sample. These receptors have no identified antigens. The treatment or condition label here, explained by the study, means: in vitro stimulation with specific CMV peptide epitopes to enrich CMV-specific T cells. The material sequenced was cultured CD8+ T cells from PBMCs, taken from culture after CMV antigen stimulation. The receptors come from a human donor in good health (CMV status not recorded). Some clones in this sample may be carry-over from other donors' samples.

This clonotype was detected only once. The chain joins TRBV15 to TRBJ2-3; TRBD1 matches 9 bases. The CDR3 length is 13 residues. Germline CDR1 reads LNHNV; CDR2 reads YYDKDF (reference sequence). The V segment lost 10 bases and the J segment 5 bases; nucleotides outside the gene matches: 7. The CDR3 here is CANSTGGVDTQYF. DNA for the CDR3: TGTGCCAACAGTACAGGGGGCGTAGATACGCAGTATTTT.

This clonotype has a count of ten or more. The chain carries TRBV12-3 or TRBV12-4 and TRBJ2-5, with 8 bases fitting TRBD1. The V and J ends lost 6 bases and 1 base, in that order; junction bases with no gene match: 4. The CDR3 extends over 14 amino acids. CDR3 nucleotide sequence: TGTGCCAGCAGCGGGACAGGCACCCAAGAGACCCAGTACTTC. As protein: CASSGTGTQETQYF.

This clonotype was seen a few times. The rearrangement uses TRBV7-2 and TRBJ2-3; D remains unclear. V was cut by 1 base and J by 2 bases, with 7 bases left in between. The CDR3 is 14 amino acids. CDR1 is SGHTA, CDR2 FQGNSA, per germline. CDR3 bases: TGTGCCAGCAGCTTAGAGTTATACACAGATACGCAGTATTTT. Its protein product is CASSLELYTDTQYF. Full variable domain (missing parts from reference TRBV7-2 and TRBJ2-3): GAGVSQSPSNKVTEKGKDVELRCDPISGHTALYWYRQSLGQGLEFLIYFQGNSAPDKSGLPSDRFSAERTGGSVSTLTIQRTQQEDSAVYLCASSLELYTDTQYFGPGTRLTVL.

This clonotype was observed a few times. This chain connects TRBV6-2 or TRBV6-3 to TRBJ1-2; D possibly corresponds to TRBD1 (5 bases). Germline V lookup: CDR1 MNHEY, CDR2 SVGEGT. Trimming stripped 5 bases from V and 3 bases from J, with 16 bases between. CDR3 length: 15 residues. CDR3 sequence reads: CASSTRFPGDYGYTF. The CDR3 DNA is TGTGCCAGCAGTACCCGATTTCCGGGGGACTATGGCTACACCTTC.

This clonotype was seen more than once but under ten times. The chain combines TRBV27 with TRBJ1-1; no clear D. Per germline, CDR1 MNHEY and CDR2 SMNVEV (reference sequence). This CDR3 region has 15 residues. The V end lost 6 bases, the J end lost 5 bases, and 19 bases lay between the germline ends. The CDR3 loop is CASSPSAGIWTEAFF. Written as DNA, the CDR3 is TGTGCCAGCAGCCCATCCGCCGGGATTTGGACTGAAGCTTTCTTT.

This clonotype was recorded many times. Germline and junction disagree at one end, which may indicate a read error. The gene calls are TRBV7-7 and TRBJ2-2, with D possibly being TRBD2 (7 bases). Germline CDR1 and CDR2: SSHAT and FNYEAQ (reference sequence). This CDR3 is built from 16 residues. The CDR3 DNA follows: TGTGCTAGCAGCAAGGCGGGGGACACGAACACCGGGGAGCTGTTTTTT. Its protein is CASSKAGDTNTGELFF.

This sequence joins TRBV24-1 and TRBJ2-1; the D is unclear. The CDR3 covers 14 residues. Germline V CDR1 and CDR2: KGHDR, SFDVKD. Trimming removed 0 bases from V and 15 bases from J, with 17 bases in between. The CDR3 loop is CATSDLHCPFTGFF. The CDR3, as DNA: TGTGCCACCAGTGATTTGCATTGTCCCTTCACGGGGTTCTTC.

The chain has TRBV3-1 and TRBJ2-5; D is possibly TRBD1 (6 bases). Per the germline V gene, CDR1 is LGHDT and CDR2 is YNNKEL (reference sequence). V dropped 1 base and J dropped 2 bases, with 14 bases sitting between them. The CDR3 spans 16 residues. CDR3: CASSQVGDIRQETQYF. The DNA for the CDR3 is TGTGCCAGCAGCCAAGTGGGGGACATCAGACAAGAGACCCAGTACTTC.

The chain couples TRBV7-6 to TRBJ2-2; the D gene is possibly TRBD2 (5 bases). The V end was cut by 1 base, the J end by 7 bases, with 10 bases between. The CDR3 has 14 amino acids. Germline lookup yields CDR1 SGHVS and CDR2 FNYEAQ. The CDR3 DNA reads TGTGCCAGCAGCTTAGTCGGGGAGAGCGGGGAGCTGTTTTTT. Its translation: CASSLVGESGELFF.

The chain has TRBV5-6 and TRBJ2-3, with D maybe TRBD1 (5 bases). This CDR3 spans 16 amino acids. V shed 0 bases and J shed 2 bases, with 13 bases lying between them. Germline V gene lookup returns CDR1 SGHDT and CDR2 YYEEEE. CDR3 bases: TGTGCCAGCAGCTTGGTGGTAGTAGGGGTCACAGATACGCAGTATTTT. This sequence encodes CASSLVVVGVTDTQYF.